This T cell receptor (beta chain) was sequenced in a study of blood T cell repertoires in COVID-19. Study-wide background: PBMCs, B-cell-depleted T cells, or T cells were the source of the cDNA or gDNA that made up the material.

The V gene's germline CDR1 is MGHRA and CDR2 YSYEKL. The CDR3 is 16 residues long. Trimming removed 0 bases at V and 4 bases at J, with 13 bases between. Some clones are missing from TCRdb's copy, which holds only in-frame ones; the method was immunoSEQ multiplex PCR. The sample holds 130,000 to 150,000 clones, roughly 90% seen once. The receptor comes from a human donor in a cohort sampled during active COVID-19. This chain joins TRBV4-1 and TRBJ2-1; maybe TRBD2 (5 bases). The material sequenced was peripheral blood. The CDR3 region has the DNA TGCGCCAGCAGCCAAGATCAGCGGCTAGCTTACAATGAGCAGTTCTTC. Its protein product is CASSQDQRLAYNEQFF.